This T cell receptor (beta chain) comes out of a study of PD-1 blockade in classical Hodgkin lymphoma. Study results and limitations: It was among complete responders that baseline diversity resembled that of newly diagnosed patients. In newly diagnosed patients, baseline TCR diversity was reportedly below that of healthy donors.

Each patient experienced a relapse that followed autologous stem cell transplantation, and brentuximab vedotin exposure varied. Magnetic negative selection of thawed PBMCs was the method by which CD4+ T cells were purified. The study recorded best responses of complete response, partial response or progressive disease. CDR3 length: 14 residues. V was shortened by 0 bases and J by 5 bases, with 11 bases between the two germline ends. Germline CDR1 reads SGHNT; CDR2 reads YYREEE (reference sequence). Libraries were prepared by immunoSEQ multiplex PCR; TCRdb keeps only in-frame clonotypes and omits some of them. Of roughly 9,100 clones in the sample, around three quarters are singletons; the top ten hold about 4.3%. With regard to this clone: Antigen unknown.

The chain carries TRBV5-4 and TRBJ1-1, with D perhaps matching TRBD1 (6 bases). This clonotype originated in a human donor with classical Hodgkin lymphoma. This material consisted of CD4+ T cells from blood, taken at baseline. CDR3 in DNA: TGTGCCAGCAGCTTGGACAGGGCGGAGACTGAAGCTTTCTTT. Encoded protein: CASSLDRAETEAFF.